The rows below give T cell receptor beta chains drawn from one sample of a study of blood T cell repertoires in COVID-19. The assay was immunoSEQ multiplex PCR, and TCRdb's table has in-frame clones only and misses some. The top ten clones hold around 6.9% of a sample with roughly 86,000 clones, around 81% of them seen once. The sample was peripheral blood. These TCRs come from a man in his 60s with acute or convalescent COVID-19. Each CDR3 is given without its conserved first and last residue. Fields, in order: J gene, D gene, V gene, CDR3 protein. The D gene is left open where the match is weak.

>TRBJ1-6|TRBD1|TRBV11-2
ASSGRTGGLSPLH
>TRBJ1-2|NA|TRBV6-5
ASSYGEGRDGYT
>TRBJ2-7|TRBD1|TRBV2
ASWDRDREQY
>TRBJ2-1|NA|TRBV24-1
ATSDFGQSREQF
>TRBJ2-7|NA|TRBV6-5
ASSLVRYHEQY
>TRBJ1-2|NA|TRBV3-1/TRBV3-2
ASSQGAASGNYGYT
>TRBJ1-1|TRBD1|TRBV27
ASSSDRANTEAF
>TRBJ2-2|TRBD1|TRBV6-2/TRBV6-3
ASSSAGTGGTGELF
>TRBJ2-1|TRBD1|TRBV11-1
ASSLRDRGRDEQF
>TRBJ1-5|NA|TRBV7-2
ASRSRGFEQPQH
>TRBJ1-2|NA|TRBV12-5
ASGLVLSLEVSGYT
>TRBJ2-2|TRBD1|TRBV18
ASSPSPVTGPTGELF
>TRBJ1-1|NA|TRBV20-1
SARDLQEAF
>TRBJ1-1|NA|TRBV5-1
ASSFFPEETEAF
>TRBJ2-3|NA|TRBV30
AWSVTNTQY
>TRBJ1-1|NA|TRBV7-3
ASSSWGLGDTEAF
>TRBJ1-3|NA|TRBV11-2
ASSLSLGLGNTIY
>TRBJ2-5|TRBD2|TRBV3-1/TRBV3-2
ASSQDGREGRTQY
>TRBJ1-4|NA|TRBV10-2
ASSRDNREKLF
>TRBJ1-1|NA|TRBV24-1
ATSDSRGGLNTEAF
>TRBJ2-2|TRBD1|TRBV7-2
ASTPGQTNTGELF
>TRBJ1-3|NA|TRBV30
AWSIQTGNTIY
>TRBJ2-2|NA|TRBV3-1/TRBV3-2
ASSSPRNDGELF
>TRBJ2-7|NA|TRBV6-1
ASSEGIGVAYEQY
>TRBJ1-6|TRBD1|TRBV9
ASSGDRDSPLH
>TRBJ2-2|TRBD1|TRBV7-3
ASSLQDRDINTGELF
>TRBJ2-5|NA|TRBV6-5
ASAGPTGVRETQY
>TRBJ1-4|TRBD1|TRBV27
ASSVPGQGREKLF
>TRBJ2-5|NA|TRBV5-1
ASRTTTTNFETQY
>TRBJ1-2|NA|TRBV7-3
ASSPRTDSYGYT
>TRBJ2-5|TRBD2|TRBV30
AWTGTSGGQETQY
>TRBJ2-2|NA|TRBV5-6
ASSLLGTGELF
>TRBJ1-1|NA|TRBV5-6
ASSDDGEDANTEAF
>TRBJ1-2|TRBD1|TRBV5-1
ASSLGGQAYGYT
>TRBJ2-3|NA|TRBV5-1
ASSLARQELTDTQY
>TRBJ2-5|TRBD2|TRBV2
ASRLAGFEETQY
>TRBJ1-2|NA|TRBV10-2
ASSESSRISGYT
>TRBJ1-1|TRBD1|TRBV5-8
ASSFDRQGLRNTEAF
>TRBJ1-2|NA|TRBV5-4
ASSLASGRMNYGYT
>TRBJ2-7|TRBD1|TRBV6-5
ATEQGPLYEQY